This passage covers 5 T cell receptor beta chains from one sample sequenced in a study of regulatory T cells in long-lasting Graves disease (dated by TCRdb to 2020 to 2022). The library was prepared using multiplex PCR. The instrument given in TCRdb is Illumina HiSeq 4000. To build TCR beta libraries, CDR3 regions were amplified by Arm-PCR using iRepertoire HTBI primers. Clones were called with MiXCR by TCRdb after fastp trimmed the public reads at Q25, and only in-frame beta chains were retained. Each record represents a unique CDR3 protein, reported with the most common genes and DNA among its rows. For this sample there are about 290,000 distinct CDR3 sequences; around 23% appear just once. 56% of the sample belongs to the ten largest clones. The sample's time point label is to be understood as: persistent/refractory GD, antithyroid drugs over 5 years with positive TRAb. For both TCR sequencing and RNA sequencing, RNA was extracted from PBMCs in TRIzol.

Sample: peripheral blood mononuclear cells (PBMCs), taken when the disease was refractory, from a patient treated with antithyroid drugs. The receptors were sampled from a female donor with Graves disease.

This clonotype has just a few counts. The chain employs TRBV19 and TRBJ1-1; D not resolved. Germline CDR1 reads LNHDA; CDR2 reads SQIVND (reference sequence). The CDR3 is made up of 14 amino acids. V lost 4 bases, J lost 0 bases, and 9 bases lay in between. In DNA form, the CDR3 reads TGTGCCAGTAGTAAGATGACACTGAACACTGAAGCTTTCTTT. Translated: CASSKMTLNTEAFF.

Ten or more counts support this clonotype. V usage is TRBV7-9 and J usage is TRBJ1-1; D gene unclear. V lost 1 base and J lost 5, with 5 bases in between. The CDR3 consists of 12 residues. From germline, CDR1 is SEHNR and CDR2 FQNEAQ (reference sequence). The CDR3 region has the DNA TGTGCCAGCAGCTTAGTTCTTACTGAAGCTTTCTTT. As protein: CASSLVLTEAFF.

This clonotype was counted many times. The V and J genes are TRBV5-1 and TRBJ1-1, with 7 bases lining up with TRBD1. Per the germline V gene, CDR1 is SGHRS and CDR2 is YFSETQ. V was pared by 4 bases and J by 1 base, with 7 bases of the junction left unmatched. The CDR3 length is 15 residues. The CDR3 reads CASSPPGTANTEAFF. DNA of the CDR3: TGCGCCAGCAGCCCACCTGGGACAGCGAACACTGAAGCTTTCTTT.

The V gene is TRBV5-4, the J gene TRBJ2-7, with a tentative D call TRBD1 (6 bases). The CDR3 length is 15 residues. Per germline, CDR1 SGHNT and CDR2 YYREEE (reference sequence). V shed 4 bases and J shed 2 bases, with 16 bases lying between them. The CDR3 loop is CASSPQGGRTYEQYF. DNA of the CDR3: TGTGCCAGCAGCCCACAGGGTGGAAGAACCTACGAGCAGTACTTC.

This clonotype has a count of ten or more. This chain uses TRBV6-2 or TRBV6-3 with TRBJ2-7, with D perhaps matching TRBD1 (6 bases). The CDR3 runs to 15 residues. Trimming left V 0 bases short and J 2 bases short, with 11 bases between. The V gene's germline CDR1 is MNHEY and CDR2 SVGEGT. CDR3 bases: TGTGCCAGCAGTTACTCCTCGGGACAAGCCTACGAGCAGTACTTC. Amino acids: CASSYSSGQAYEQYF.